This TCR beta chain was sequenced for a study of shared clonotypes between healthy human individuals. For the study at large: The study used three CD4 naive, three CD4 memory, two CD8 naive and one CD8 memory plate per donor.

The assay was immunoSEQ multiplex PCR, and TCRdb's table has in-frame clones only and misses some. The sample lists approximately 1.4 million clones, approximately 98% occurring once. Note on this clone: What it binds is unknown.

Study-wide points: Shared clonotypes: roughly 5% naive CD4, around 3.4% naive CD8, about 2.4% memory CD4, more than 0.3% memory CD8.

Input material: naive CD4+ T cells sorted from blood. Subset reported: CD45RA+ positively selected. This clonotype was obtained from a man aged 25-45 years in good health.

DNA of the CDR3: TGTGCCAGCAGTGAACTTCAGCCCCAGCATTTT. Amino acids: CASSELQPQHF. V gene TRBV6-1 combines with J gene TRBJ1-5; D unclear. V lost 2 bases and J 6 bases, leaving 2 bases between the germline ends. The germline CDR1 and CDR2 sequences are MNHNS and SASEGT. The CDR3 totals 11 residues.